This T cell receptor beta chain stems from a study of blood T cells in healthy people across ages. V was pared by 2 bases and J by 4 bases, with 4 bases of the junction left unmatched. The CDR3 totals 14 residues. The V gene's germline CDR1 is DFQATT and CDR2 SNEGSKA (reference sequence). A J-beta primer mix and a sample-barcoded 5' primer were used in a second PCR of about 7 to 12 cycles. A single record per CDR3 protein comes from TCRdb applying MiXCR to the 5' RACE reads. The sample has around 1,800,000 distinct CDR3 sequences, approximately 39% seen once. This TCR derives from a human donor in good health. The sample taken for sequencing was blood. The V gene is TRBV20-1, the J gene TRBJ2-1; 8 bases agree with TRBD2. CDR3 loop: CSARPAGAYNEQFF. The CDR3 bases are TGCAGTGCTAGACCAGCGGGGGCTTACAATGAGCAGTTCTTC.